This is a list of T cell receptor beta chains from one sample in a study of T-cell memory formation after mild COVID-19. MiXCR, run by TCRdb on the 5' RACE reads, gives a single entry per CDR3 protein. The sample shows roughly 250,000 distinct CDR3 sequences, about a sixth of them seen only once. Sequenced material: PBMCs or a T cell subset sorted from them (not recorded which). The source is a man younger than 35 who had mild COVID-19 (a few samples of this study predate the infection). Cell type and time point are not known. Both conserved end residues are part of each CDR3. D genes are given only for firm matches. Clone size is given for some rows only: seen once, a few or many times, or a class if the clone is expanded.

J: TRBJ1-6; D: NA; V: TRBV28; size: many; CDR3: CASSGSRADNSPLHF; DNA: TGTGCCAGCAGTGGGTCAAGGGCCGATAATTCACCCCTCCACTTT
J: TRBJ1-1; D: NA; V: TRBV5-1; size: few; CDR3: CASSLAGTENTEAFF; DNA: TGCGCCAGCAGCTTGGCGGGGACGGAGAACACTGAAGCTTTCTTT
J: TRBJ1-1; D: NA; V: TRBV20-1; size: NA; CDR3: CSATAPTLGNTEAFF; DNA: TGCAGTGCTACGGCTCCGACCTTGGGGAACACTGAAGCTTTCTTT
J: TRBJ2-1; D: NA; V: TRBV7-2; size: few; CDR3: CASTRQGGDMSRQFF; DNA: TGTGCCAGCACCCGGCAGGGGGGGGACATGAGCAGGCAGTTCTTC
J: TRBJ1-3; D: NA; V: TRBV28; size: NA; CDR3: CASSFGSVGNTIYF; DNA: TGTGCCAGCAGTTTCGGCAGCGTCGGAAACACCATATATTTT
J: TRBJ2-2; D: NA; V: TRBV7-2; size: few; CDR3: CASSLYGGELFF; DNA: TGTGCCAGCAGCTTATACGGCGGGGAGCTGTTTTTT
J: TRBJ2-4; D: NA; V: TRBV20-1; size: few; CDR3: CSAPNLGDAWYIQYF; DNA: TGCAGTGCTCCCAACCTGGGGGACGCCTGGTACATTCAGTACTTC
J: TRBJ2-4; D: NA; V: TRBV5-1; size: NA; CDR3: CASSLEGTVKNIQYF; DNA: TGCGCCAGCAGCTTGGAAGGGACGGTTAAAAACATTCAGTACTTC
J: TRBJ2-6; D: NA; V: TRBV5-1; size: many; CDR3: CASSTGAAGANVLTF; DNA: TGCGCCAGCAGCACCGGGGCGGCTGGGGCCAACGTCCTGACTTTC
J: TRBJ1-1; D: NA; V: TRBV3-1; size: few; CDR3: CASSHRQNTEAFF; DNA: TGTGCCAGCAGCCACAGACAGAACACTGAAGCTTTCTTT
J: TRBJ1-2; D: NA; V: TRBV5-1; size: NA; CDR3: CASSFNRDTSNYGYTF; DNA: TGCGCCAGCAGCTTTAACCGGGACACTTCTAACTATGGCTACACCTTC
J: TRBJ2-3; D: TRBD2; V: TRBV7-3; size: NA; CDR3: CASSLVGGGGARDTQYF; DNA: TGTGCCAGCAGCTTAGTTGGTGGCGGGGGGGCCAGAGATACGCAGTATTTT
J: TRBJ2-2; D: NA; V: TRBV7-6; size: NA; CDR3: CASSLGFSTNTGELFF; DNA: TGTGCCAGCAGCTTAGGTTTCAGTACGAACACCGGGGAGCTGTTTTTT
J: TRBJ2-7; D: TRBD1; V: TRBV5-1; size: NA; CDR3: CASSPGTGTYEQYF; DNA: TGCGCCAGCAGCCCCGGGACAGGGACCTACGAGCAGTACTTC
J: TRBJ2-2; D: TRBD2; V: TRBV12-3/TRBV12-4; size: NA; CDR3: CASSPAGGLTGELFF; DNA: TGTGCCAGCAGTCCCGCGGGGGGGCTCACCGGGGAGCTGTTTTTT
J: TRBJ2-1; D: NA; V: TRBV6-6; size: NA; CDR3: CASTEVAYNEQFF; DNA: TGTGCCAGCACTGAGGTCGCATACAATGAGCAGTTCTTC
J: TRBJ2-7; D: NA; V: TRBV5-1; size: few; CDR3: CASSLEGSQYF; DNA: TGCGCCAGCAGCTTGGAGGGTTCCCAGTACTTC
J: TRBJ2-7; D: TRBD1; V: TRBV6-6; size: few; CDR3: CASMPGQGEPEQYF; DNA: TGTGCCAGCATGCCGGGACAGGGTGAGCCCGAGCAGTACTTC
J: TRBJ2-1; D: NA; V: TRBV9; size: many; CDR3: CASSVSQPYNEQFF; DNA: TGTGCCAGCAGCGTCTCCCAACCCTACAATGAGCAGTTCTTC
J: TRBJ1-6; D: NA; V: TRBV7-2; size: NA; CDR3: CASSLAGTPLHF; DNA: TGTGCCAGCAGCTTAGCCGGGACACCCCTCCACTTT
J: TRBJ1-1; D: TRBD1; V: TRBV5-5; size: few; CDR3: CASSFWDRGDTEAFF; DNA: TGTGCCAGCAGCTTCTGGGACAGGGGTGACACTGAAGCTTTCTTT
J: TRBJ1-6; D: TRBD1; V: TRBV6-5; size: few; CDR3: CATSRGTGQLGDSPLHF; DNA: TGTGCCACCTCTAGGGGGACAGGTCAGCTGGGGGATTCACCCCTCCACTTT
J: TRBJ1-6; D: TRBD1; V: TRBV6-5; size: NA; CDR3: CASSRRGTGGSPLHF; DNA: TGTGCCAGCAGTCGTAGGGGAACAGGGGGATCACCCCTCCACTTT
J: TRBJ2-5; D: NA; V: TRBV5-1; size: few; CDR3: CASSSGVGYQETQYF; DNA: TGCGCCAGCAGCTCTGGGGTGGGGTACCAAGAGACCCAGTACTTC
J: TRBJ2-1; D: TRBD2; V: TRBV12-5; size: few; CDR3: CASGLPAGAYNEQFF; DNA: TGTGCTAGTGGTTTGCCAGCGGGGGCTTACAATGAGCAGTTCTTC
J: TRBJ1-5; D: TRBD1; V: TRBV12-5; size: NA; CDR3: CASKDRGNQPQHF; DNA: TGTGCTAGCAAGGACAGGGGCAATCAGCCCCAGCATTTT
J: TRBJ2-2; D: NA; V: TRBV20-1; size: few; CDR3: CSARDLAQGNTGELFF; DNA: TGCAGTGCTAGAGATCTAGCGCAGGGGAACACCGGGGAGCTGTTTTTT
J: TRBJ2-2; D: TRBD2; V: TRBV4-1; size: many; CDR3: CASSLSGANTGELFF; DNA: TGCGCCAGCAGTCTTAGCGGGGCAAACACCGGGGAGCTGTTTTTT
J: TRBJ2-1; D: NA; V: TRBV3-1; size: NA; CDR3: CASSQGGFHEQFF; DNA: TGTGCCAGCAGCCAAGGCGGGTTCCATGAGCAGTTCTTC
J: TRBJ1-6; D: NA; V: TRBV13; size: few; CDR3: CASSLTGSEVDNSPLHF; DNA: TGTGCCAGCAGCTTAACAGGGTCGGAAGTCGATAATTCACCCCTCCACTTT
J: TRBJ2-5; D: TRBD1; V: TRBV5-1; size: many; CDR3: CASSTDRAETQYF; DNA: TGCGCCAGCAGCACGGACAGGGCGGAGACCCAGTACTTC
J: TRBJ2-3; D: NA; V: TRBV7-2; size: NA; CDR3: CASSRAATRTPDTQYF; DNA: TGTGCCAGCAGCCGCGCGGCTACTAGAACTCCAGATACGCAGTATTTT
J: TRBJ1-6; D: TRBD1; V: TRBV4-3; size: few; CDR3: CASSLLPGQENSPLHF; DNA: TGCGCCAGCAGCCTCCTCCCGGGACAGGAAAATTCACCCCTCCACTTT
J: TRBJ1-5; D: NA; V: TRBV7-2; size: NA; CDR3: CASSLVRGTDQPQHF; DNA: TGTGCCAGCAGCTTAGTGCGGGGGACCGATCAGCCCCAGCATTTT
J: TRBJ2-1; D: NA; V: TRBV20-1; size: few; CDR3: CSARLDGNNEQFF; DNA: TGCAGTGCTCGACTAGATGGTAACAATGAGCAGTTCTTC
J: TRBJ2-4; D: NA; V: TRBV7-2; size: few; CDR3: CASSQAPAKNIQYF; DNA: TGTGCCAGCAGCCAGGCCCCAGCGAAGAACATTCAGTACTTC
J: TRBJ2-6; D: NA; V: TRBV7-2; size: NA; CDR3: CASSHRVGANVLTF; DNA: TGTGCCAGCAGCCACAGGGTCGGGGCCAACGTCCTGACTTTC
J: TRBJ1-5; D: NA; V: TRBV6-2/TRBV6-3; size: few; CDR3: CASTQNQPQHF; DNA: TGTGCCAGCACCCAGAATCAGCCCCAGCATTTT
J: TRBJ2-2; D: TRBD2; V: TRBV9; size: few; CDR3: CASSVAGGPNTGELFF; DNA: TGTGCCAGCAGCGTAGCGGGGGGGCCTAACACCGGGGAGCTGTTTTTT
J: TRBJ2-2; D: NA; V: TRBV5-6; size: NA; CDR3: CASSYWTASPGELFF; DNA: TGTGCCAGCAGCTACTGGACTGCCTCTCCCGGGGAGCTGTTTTTT
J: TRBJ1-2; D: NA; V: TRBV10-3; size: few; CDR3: CAISDPSLWGGYTF; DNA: TGTGCCATCAGTGACCCCAGCCTGTGGGGTGGCTACACCTTC